This entry concerns a single T cell receptor (beta chain). What it binds is unknown. The primer mix had 60 Vbeta and 13 Jbeta primers. Clones were sequenced by immunoSEQ multiplex PCR, and TCRdb holds only the in-frame ones, with some missing. The sample includes about 160,000 clones. Trimming shortened V by 4 bases and J by 7 bases, and 16 bases separated the two germline ends. Per the germline V gene, CDR1 is KGHSH and CDR2 is LQKENI. The CDR3 sequence is 14 residues long. This specimen comes from a study of cytomegalovirus exposure and HLA in healthy donors. Study-level information: Some 85 million unique TCRs, all from HLA-typed donors, were included in an early release of the data. Study outcomes and limitations: Sequencing depth roughly uniform across donors was assumed in presence/absence analyses. Previously analyzed data showed that most TCR beta V segments were productive at a frequency of about 90% or about 30%. In vitro, three CMV-associated chains proved specific for CMV antigens.

The sample comprised PBMCs. The clonotype originates from a man aged 25-45 years in good health and CMV-seronegative. The gene calls are TRBV18 and TRBJ1-1, with D hard to call. In nucleotides, the CDR3 is TGTGCCAGCTCACGAGGGCCCCTGGTTAGTGAAGCTTTCTTT. Its translation: CASSRGPLVSEAFF.